Given below is one TCR beta chain in context. Its specificity is not known. The data are from a study of response to subunit inactivated influenza vaccine. TCRdb reprocessed the RT-PCR reads via MiXCR and lists one record per CDR3 protein. Of around 580,000 distinct CDR3 sequences listed, around 15% were seen once; the top ten hold more than 9.5%. Trimming took 5 bases from V and 4 from J, leaving 17 bases between them. Germline V gives CDR1 SQVTM, CDR2 ANQGSEA. This CDR3 is 15 amino acids long. Study-level points and caveats: The study's authors posited that every seasonal influenza vaccination enlists few new T cells.

The chain uses TRBV29-1 and TRBJ2-2; perhaps TRBD2 as D (6 bases). This TCR was sampled from a man aged 50 or older who received an inactivated influenza vaccine. This specimen was PBMCs from blood, taken 11 to 12 days after vaccination. The CDR3 DNA reads as TGCAGCGTTAAGGCCCGGCTGGGAGGCACCGGGGAGCTGTTTTTT. Its protein product is CSVKARLGGTGELFF.